This TCR beta chain was sequenced during a study of response to subunit inactivated influenza vaccine. The study, taken as a whole, reports: Only a handful of new T cells, the authors suggested, are recruited with each seasonal influenza vaccination.

About this clonotype itself: Its cognate antigen is unknown.

TCRdb called the RT-PCR reads again in MiXCR, with one record for every CDR3 protein. Among more than 400,000 distinct CDR3 sequences, more than 7% were seen once, and the ten largest hold 13%. CDR1 is LGHNA, CDR2 YSLEER, per germline. This CDR3 comprises 13 residues. V dropped 0 bases and J dropped 6 bases, with 7 bases sitting between them. This receptor was taken from a man aged 50 to 69 who received an inactivated influenza vaccine. V and J are TRBV4-3 and TRBJ2-3; no clear D. The source was PBMCs from blood, collected around 25 months after vaccination. CDR3: CASSQDFQDTQYF. The CDR3 nucleotides read TGCGCCAGCAGCCAAGATTTTCAGGATACGCAGTATTTT.